The entry below describes one TCR beta chain. Its antigen remains unidentified. This sample stems from a study of cytomegalovirus exposure and HLA in healthy donors. Study-wide context: From about 180 million T cells, an earlier analysis saw approximately 120 million unique TCR beta sequences.

PCR was performed using 60 Vbeta and 13 Jbeta primers. Profiled with immunoSEQ multiplex PCR; TCRdb holds only in-frame clones, not every one. The sample has some 160,000 clones; more than 65% are singletons. This CDR3 is 14 amino acids long. Germline V lookup: CDR1 SGHNT, CDR2 YYREEE (reference sequence). V dropped 4 bases and J dropped 6; count of bases not matched to a gene: 5. General study points: Beyond CMV serostatus, there was no information to go on about immune exposure. Prior analysis indicated that the majority of TCR beta V segments exhibited productivity approximately 87% or approximately 30% of the time.

The receptor was derived from a woman between 45 and 65 years old in good health and CMV-seronegative. The V call is TRBV5-4, the J call TRBJ1-1, with TRBD1 matching 11 bases. Sequences were obtained from PBMCs. For the CDR3, the DNA is TGTGCCAGCAGCCCAGGACAGGGGGCCGCTGAAGCTTTCTTT. Encoded protein: CASSPGQGAAEAFF.